Detailed here is one TCR beta chain. The antigen remains unidentified. The data derive from a study of identical twins. Overall study findings and caveats: Cord blood's abundant beta clonotypes had fewer insertions, unlike memory repertoires. Conclusions leaned on cross-sectional statistical analysis and did not track the same donors over time. Models predicted too little out-of-frame TCR alpha sharing in monozygotic twins.

With V trimmed by 3 bases and J by 2 bases, 9 bases remained unmatched. Germline CDR1 reads SGHAT; CDR2 reads FQNNGV. This CDR3 has 18 residues. TCRdb used MiXCR to reprocess the 5' RACE reads, holding one entry per CDR3 protein. The sample yields 450,000 or so distinct CDR3 sequences, around 20% seen once. This sequence originates from a man over 45 in good health. Sequencing used naive T cells sorted from blood. The chain has TRBV11-2 and TRBJ2-7; 14 bases are a match to TRBD2. CDR3 nucleotide sequence: TGTGCCAGCAGCTTCTCGGGACTAGCGGGGGAACAAGCCTACGAGCAGTACTTC. This encodes CASSFSGLAGEQAYEQYF.